Given below is one T cell receptor beta chain in context. Its antigen is not known. The V end was cut by 7 bases, the J end by 4 bases, with 15 bases between. Looked up from germline, CDR1 is SGHRS and CDR2 is YFSETQ. The CDR3 is 13 amino acids. Each donor was a healthy Caucasian. The source of the sample is a study of identical twins. Study-level results: Instead of following the same donors, the conclusions were based on cross-sectional statistical analysis. Invariant MAIT and iNKT cells are populations that could partly confound zero-insertion analyses. High-abundance cord blood beta clonotypes had fewer insertions; memory repertoires showed none.

TCRdb passed the 5' RACE reads through MiXCR, listing each CDR3 protein once. There are under 450,000 distinct CDR3 sequences in the sample; approximately 17% occur only once, and around 12% lies in the top ten. The rearrangement links TRBV5-1 to TRBJ2-7, with D tentatively TRBD1 (6 bases). The TCR originated in a man aged 50-59 years in good health. The specimen was naive T cells sorted from blood. The CDR3 is CASLDGRGYEQYF. The CDR3 DNA reads TGCGCCAGCCTGGACGGCAGGGGATACGAGCAGTACTTC.